This passage covers 10 T cell receptor beta chains from one sample sequenced in a study of T cell repertoires in cytomegalovirus infection. TCRdb itself ran the reads through MiXCR, one entry per CDR3 protein. The data show hundreds of thousands of distinct CDR3 sequences, with under 45% seen just once and roughly two fifths held by the top ten. Their recognized antigens are unknown. Source: cultured PBMCs, taken from culture after CMV antigen stimulation. The receptors derive from a human donor in good health (CMV status not recorded). Some clones in this sample may be carry-over from other donors' samples.

This clonotype showed up just a few times. This chain links TRBV7-8 with TRBJ2-5, with D maybe TRBD2 (5 bases). There are 11 residues in the CDR3. Germline-derived CDR1 and CDR2 are SGHVS and FQNEAQ. V shed 5 bases and J shed 7 bases, with 8 bases lying between them. CDR3 loop: CASSPSGTQYF. CDR3 nucleotides: TGTGCCAGCAGCCCCAGCGGGACCCAGTACTTC.

The J gene is TRBJ1-5, the V gene TRBV19; no definite D call. CDR3 length: 15 amino acids. V was pared by 0 bases and J by 3 bases, with 9 bases between. CDR1 and CDR2 (germline): LNHDA, SQIVND (reference sequence). This CDR3 reads CASSIERRSNQPQHF. Here the CDR3 DNA reads TGTGCCAGTAGTATAGAACGGCGTTCCAATCAGCCCCAGCATTTT.

The chain is built from TRBV7-2 and TRBJ1-1, with D uncertain. Trimming stripped 1 base from V and 6 bases from J, with 9 bases between. Germline loops: CDR1 SGHTA, CDR2 FQGNSA. This CDR3 region has 13 residues. The CDR3 bases are TGTGCCAGCAGCTTAGGGGCCGGGCCTGAAGCTTTCTTT. Protein sequence: CASSLGAGPEAFF.

The chain links TRBV7-2 to TRBJ2-5; possibly TRBD2 for D (6 bases). Trimming took 4 bases from V and 1 from J, leaving 13 bases between them. This CDR3 has 15 residues. Germline CDR1 is SGHTA and CDR2 is FQGNSA. CDR3 coding DNA: TGTGCCAGCAGCTCATTCGCGGGGATCCAAGAGACCCAGTACTTC. Translated: CASSSFAGIQETQYF.

V and J are TRBV7-2 and TRBJ2-3; no reliable D call. The CDR3 extends over 14 amino acids. Germline CDR1 is SGHTA and CDR2 is FQGNSA. Trimming removed 4 bases from V and 6 bases from J, with 14 bases in between. Here the CDR3 DNA reads TGTGCCAGCAGCTCCCGGCGTATTGTGGATACGCAGTATTTT. It translates to CASSSRRIVDTQYF.

The CDR3 loop reads CSVVTGLSYEQYF. In DNA, the CDR3 is TGCAGCGTTGTGACAGGGCTTTCCTACGAGCAGTACTTC. The chain has TRBV29-1 and TRBJ2-7; 7 bases map to TRBD1. The CDR3 is 13 amino acids. V lost 4 bases and J lost 1; bases outside the gene matches: 4. Germline lookup yields CDR1 SQVTM and CDR2 ANQGSEA.

This clonotype was recorded once. This CDR3 reads CASSTGGGTEAFF. CDR3 bases: TGTGCCAGCAGCACTGGGGGGGGCACCGAGGCTTTCTTT. This chain uses TRBV11-3 with TRBJ1-1; TRBD1 is a possible D gene (6 bases). Trimming stripped 5 bases from V and 11 bases from J, with 18 bases between. The germline gives CDR1 SGHNT, CDR2 YENEEA. The CDR3 loop spans 13 amino acids. Combining the CDR3 with reference TRBV11-3 and TRBJ1-1 gives the whole variable domain EAGVVQSPRYKIIEKKQPVAFWCNPISGHNTLYWYLQNLGQGPELLIRYENEEAVDDSQLPKDRFSAERLKGVDSTLKIQPAELGDSAVYLCASSTGGGTEAFFGQGTRLTVV.

There are a few counts of this clonotype. This chain uses TRBV7-2 with TRBJ2-7; maybe TRBD1 (6 bases). V dropped 1 base and J dropped 2 bases, with 15 bases sitting between them. The CDR3 loop spans 16 amino acids. From germline, CDR1 is SGHTA and CDR2 FQGNSA. The chain's CDR3 is CASSLGGPPDTYEQYF. In nucleotides, the CDR3 is TGTGCCAGCAGCTTAGGGGGGCCTCCCGACACCTACGAGCAGTACTTC.

The V and J genes are TRBV6-2 or TRBV6-3 and TRBJ2-2; tentatively, D is TRBD1 (6 bases). The germline V gene has CDR1 MNHEY and CDR2 SVGEGT. The CDR3 has 13 amino acids. V was shortened by 9 bases and J by 0 bases, with 8 bases between the two germline ends. The CDR3 sequence: CASWGPNTGELFF. The CDR3, as DNA: TGTGCCAGTTGGGGGCCGAACACCGGGGAGCTGTTTTTT.

V and J are TRBV7-9 and TRBJ2-1, with no clear D. Per germline, CDR1 SEHNR and CDR2 FQNEAQ (reference sequence). The CDR3 covers 13 residues. V gave up 5 bases and J gave up 9 bases, with 14 bases separating them. The CDR3 spells CASSPPRGGEQFF. CDR3 nucleotide sequence: TGTGCCAGCAGCCCCCCCCGAGGCGGTGAGCAGTTCTTC. Looking up the rest from reference TRBV7-9 and TRBJ2-1 gives the full variable domain: DTGVSQNPRHKITKRGQNVTFRCDPISEHNRLYWYRQTLGQGPEFLTYFQNEAQLEKSRLLSDRFSAERPKGSFSTLEIQRTEQGDSAMYLCASSPPRGGEQFFGPGTRLTVL.